This record concerns one T cell receptor (beta chain) sequence. The sample carries other DNA sequences with the same CDR3. This record belongs to a study of blood T cell repertoires in COVID-19. Looking at the study overall: Spain, Italy and the United States supplied samples that represented acute and convalescent COVID-19. In each case, the material was cDNA or gDNA derived from T cells, B-cell-depleted T cells, or PBMCs.

CDR3 length equals 14 residues. In germline, CDR1 is LNHDA, CDR2 SQIVND (reference sequence). Trimming left V 8 bases short and J 1 base short, with 11 bases between. Original data processing: Amplification of reference gene primers provided the estimated nucleated cell counts. TCRdb keeps only in-frame clones here, not all; method: immunoSEQ multiplex PCR. V, J and clone size were drawn from that table, and D and trimming were deduced from the DNA. Here the sample spans some 32,000 clones, just over 85% being singletons. This chain connects TRBV19 to TRBJ2-2, with D tentatively TRBD1 (5 bases). Sequenced: peripheral blood. The receptor was derived from a human donor in a cohort sampled during active COVID-19. The CDR3 reads CASRRQGNTGELFF. The CDR3 coding sequence is TGTGCCAGTCGGCGGCAGGGGAACACCGGGGAGCTGTTTTTT.